The present T cell receptor beta chain was sequenced within a study of control samples from healthy donors and cancer patients. This clone was found once. TCRdb's table, derived via immunoSEQ multiplex PCR, lists solely in-frame clones and lacks some. This table holds some 80,000 clones, over 85% found once. The V gene's germline CDR1 is MDHEN and CDR2 SYDVKM. V was pared by 3 bases and J by 8 bases, with 7 bases of the junction left unmatched. The CDR3 has 14 residues. Sequencing used PBMCs. The rearrangement joins TRBV28 to TRBJ2-1; 7 nucleotides line up with TRBD1. The clonotype was recovered from a woman aged 55-69 years with head and neck cancer. The CDR3 sequence is CASSLRGLGYEQFF. DNA for the CDR3: TGTGCCAGCAGTTTGAGGGGGCTGGGATATGAGCAGTTCTTC.